This T cell receptor (beta chain) was sequenced in a study of shared clonotypes between healthy human individuals. The authors distributed each subset's genomic DNA evenly over several immunoSEQ plates. This table comes from immunoSEQ multiplex PCR, and its TCRdb copy is limited to in-frame clones, with some not included. The table shows some 510,000 clones, with less than 85% occurring only once. CDR3 length equals 15 residues. Per germline, CDR1 SNHLY and CDR2 FYNNEI. V was clipped by 5 bases and J by 4 bases; unmatched bases: 3. The TCR sequence derives from a woman aged 40 to 49 in good health. Some clones in this sample may be carry-over from other donors' samples. What was sequenced was PBMCs. The J gene is TRBJ2-1, the V gene TRBV2, with 12 bases lining up with TRBD2. The chain's CDR3 is CASSPGTSGYNEQFF. The CDR3 nucleotides read TGTGCCAGCAGTCCCGGGACTAGCGGGTACAATGAGCAGTTCTTC.